The present T cell receptor (beta chain) was sequenced within a study of shared clonotypes between healthy human individuals (dated by TCRdb to the early 2020s). As for the study more broadly: A couple of women and a few men aged 18 to 49 years were included in the cohort. Between about 0.94 and 8.9 billion PBMCs per donor were obtained by leukapheresis. Per donor, three plates each were used for CD4 naive and CD4 memory, two for CD8 naive, and one for CD8 memory. To increase sequencing depth and limit assay-specific biases, different laboratories used diverse techniques to prepare libraries and sequence TCR repertoires. To estimate repertoire size and how much clonotypes are shared between individuals, the study performed deep sequencing of blood TCR repertoires from five healthy adults.

A remark on this clone: The antigen it binds to is not known. Base-call qualities are not available, and no considerably larger clone is one nucleotide away.

The investigation overall reported the following: Estimated clonotype richness was generally larger for naive than for memory subsets. Sampling was limited to blood, and TCR repertoires in tissue likely differ from TCR repertoires in blood. Clonotypes shared by all four sorted-subset donors showed higher generation probabilities than non-shared clonotypes. Because the study included only a small number of donors, the genetic and exposure-history diversity represented was limited. Across a handful of donors, approximately 4.9% of naive CD4, approximately 4% of naive CD8, roughly 2.2% of memory CD4, and 0.4% to 0.45% of memory CD8 clonotypes were shared. Pairwise subsampling indicated that sequencing depth was expected to affect the degree of clonotype sharing among donors. Rarefaction of sorted-subset datasets indicated incomplete sequencing despite the large sequencing depth.

Using the deep immunoSEQ assay, multiplex PCR amplified TCR CDR3 regions from genomic DNA. Extracted genomic DNA from each cell subset was spread evenly across all wells of several immunoSEQ 96-well plates, with each plate serving as a replicate. For sorted subsets, 200 ng of genomic DNA, equivalent to around 31,000 T cell genomes, went into each replicate PCR. Purified libraries were quantified with a Qubit 3.0 fluorometer, sized on a Bioanalyzer 2100, and re-quantified with the KAPA Library Quantification kit. A separate single-read 150-cycle Illumina NextSeq 550 flow cell was used to sequence each immunoSEQ 96-well plate. In the paper's pipeline: Because the immunoSEQ output held only junctional sequences and lacked quality scores, the filtering could not match the filtering applied to full-length reads. To assign V/J genes and CDR3, sequences were annotated using PyIR, a Python wrapper for IgBLAST v1.9, with IMGT germline references. Reads were removed for weak V/J assignments (E-value above 1e-6), missing CDR3, stop codons, out-of-frame junctions, or ambiguous translated residues. V3J clonotypes were defined as sequences sharing the same inferred V gene, J gene, and CDR3 amino acid sequence. The percentage overlap between two repertoires was calculated by dividing the number of shared unique clonotypes by the size of the smaller repertoire. Repertoire richness was assessed with RTK rarefaction, the Chao1 estimator, and Recon v2.1 estimates of unobserved clonotypes. Generation probabilities for all TCRbeta clonotypes obtained by the gDNA method from a handful of donors were computed using OLGA. The source is immuneACCESS, and TCRdb retained only in-frame sequences with V and J called. Part of the clones is not carried over; for the studies checked, unresolved V genes explain less than half of this, and the remainder is unexplained. The V and J calls and clone size come from that table; D and trimming were worked out from the DNA. The sample profile shows about 2.2 million clones; 85% to 95% of them were found once. Approximately 1.7% of the sample is held by the ten biggest clonotypes.

CD8 naive samples were obtained by positive selection for CCR7 among CD45RO-negative cells, yielding a CD45RA+CCR7+ population from which TemRA cells were excluded. The donors were healthy, HIV-negative adults who had no recently reported acute infections or vaccinations. All donors were Caucasian adults living in Nashville, Tennessee, USA. Blood was collected by leukapheresis, and PBMCs were isolated by Ficoll-Histopaque density gradient centrifugation and then cryopreserved in liquid nitrogen vapor phase. Analytical flow cytometry was used to check the purity and quantity of each magnetically sorted T cell population. Genomic DNA was isolated from every sorted fraction and measured by UV absorbance on a Nanodrop 2000c. The sample comprised naive CD8+ T cells from PBMCs. Read against the paper, the sample's cell subset or site label means: CD45RA+CCR7+. This clonotype was sampled from a man younger than 30 in good health. Some clones in this sample may be carry-over from other donors' samples.

At the DNA level, the sequence is TGTGCCAGCAGCCCCGGTCCGGGGGGCTCCTACAATGAGCAGTTCTTC. It encodes CASSPGPGGSYNEQFF. This chain is built from TRBV7-9 and TRBJ2-1; 7 bases in the middle match TRBD2. The CDR3 starts with the cysteine, ends with the phenylalanine, and has 16 residues. Just the 48-base CDR3 DNA is kept, in frame starting at base 1. The germline V gene (reference sequence) supplies CDR1 SEHNR and CDR2 FQNEAQ. The germline V and J ends show losses of 5 bases and 0 bases respectively, and no gene match explains 7 bases of the junction.